Each of the 2 T cell receptor beta chains below was sequenced from the same sample in a study of T cells in Graves' hyperthyroidism and ophthalmopathy. Researchers amplified the TCR beta CDR3 regions from RNA transcripts. The TCR CDR3 first-round RT-PCR relied on the HTBI primer set. TCRdb ran MiXCR on the multiplex PCR reads and lists one entry per CDR3 protein. The profile shows approximately 410,000 distinct CDR3 sequences, around 15% of them singletons. The sample consisted of blood. Source of these receptors: a man aged 18 to 35 with Graves' ophthalmopathy.

The chain has TRBV12-3 or TRBV12-4 and TRBJ2-5; D possibly uses TRBD1 or TRBD2 (5 bases each). V dropped 1 base and J dropped 5 bases, with 14 bases sitting between them. The CDR3 runs 15 residues. In DNA, the CDR3 is TGTGCCAGCAGTTTAGTCCGGGGCTATAGGGAGACCCAGTACTTC. Translation: CASSLVRGYRETQYF.

This clonotype was seen at least ten times. The rearrangement links TRBV7-9 to TRBJ2-7, with D perhaps being TRBD1 or TRBD2 (6 bases each). Germline V gene data show CDR1 as SEHNR and CDR2 as FQNEAQ (reference sequence). Trimming took off 1 base at V and 3 bases at J, with 13 bases between the two ends. The CDR3 runs 15 residues. As DNA, the CDR3 is TGTGCCAGCAGCTTAGTCGGGGGCTCCTTCTACGAGCAGTACTTC. Its protein product is CASSLVGGSFYEQYF.